This T cell receptor (beta chain) was obtained from a study of T cells in Graves' hyperthyroidism and ophthalmopathy. Overall study results and limits: The model's output predicted ophthalmopathy at a median of about 6.5 months prior to onset. Most clonotypes expanded in the thyroid (above 0.001) were also present in blood.

Calling Graves' hyperthyroidism stable meant ophthalmopathy did not progress within 18 months. It was 10 ml of fresh peripheral blood that supplied the PBMCs. From RNA transcripts, TCR beta CDR3 regions were amplified. First-round RT-PCR of the TCR CDR3 relied on the HTBI primer set. TCRdb fed the multiplex PCR reads into MiXCR, producing one record per CDR3 protein. The repertoire consists of about 320,000 distinct CDR3 sequences, with 16% occurring once and the leading ten covering approximately 35%. In its sample, this clonotype was seen many times. Its antigen is not known. Germline loops: CDR1 DFQATT, CDR2 SNEGSKA (reference sequence). The CDR3 spans 13 residues.

The TCR sequence derives from a man aged 25-45 years with Graves' hyperthyroidism. Sequences were obtained from blood. The chain couples TRBV20-1 to TRBJ2-7; the D is unclear. The CDR3 is CSYIHPSTYEQYF. Written as DNA, the CDR3 is TGCAGCTATATCCATCCTTCAACCTACGAGCAGTACTTC.